This is a list of T cell receptor beta chains from one sample in a study of blood T cell repertoires in COVID-19. TCRdb's copy holds only in-frame clones and misses some; the assay was immunoSEQ multiplex PCR. The table lists roughly 160,000 clones, roughly 84% of them singletons. Sequenced sample: PBMCs or T cells enriched from blood (not recorded which). These receptors all stem from a woman aged 60-75 years who had recovered from COVID-19. Both conserved end residues are trimmed from each CDR3. D genes are given only for firm matches.

>15|TRBV5-5|TRBJ2-3|NA
ASSLAVSRGPVDTQY
>13|TRBV6-1|TRBJ1-4|NA
ASSELMTATEKLF
>13|TRBV2|TRBJ2-2|NA
ASSQAAGGPGELF
>14|TRBV3-1/TRBV3-2|TRBJ1-5|TRBD1
ASSQDRGGWGQPQH
>12|TRBV5-1|TRBJ2-3|TRBD2
ASEGGGATDTQY
>13|TRBV10-3|TRBJ1-1|TRBD1
AISETGQGDTEAF
>13|TRBV20-1|TRBJ2-1|NA
SASYGQRSYNEQF
>13|TRBV27|TRBJ2-7|NA
ASSPRGGDFYEQY
>11|TRBV19|TRBJ1-5|TRBD1
ASTGALNQPQH
>12|TRBV7-2|TRBJ1-5|TRBD1
ASSLTGANQPQH
>12|TRBV28|TRBJ2-1|NA
ASTTVSAYNEQF
>13|TRBV7-8|TRBJ2-5|TRBD2
ASSLSGGLQETQY